Listed below are T cell receptor beta chains from one sample, sequenced in a study of beta chain features in type 1 diabetes. The protocol was immunoSEQ multiplex PCR, while the TCRdb copy is restricted to in-frame clones and leaves out a portion. The sample holds 680,000 or so clones, 15% to 18% seen once. Sample: naive CD4+ T cells from blood. The source of these receptors is a man aged 18 to 29 in good health. CDR3s include the opening cysteine and the closing phenylalanine or tryptophan. Each record gives: V gene, J gene, clone size, CDR3 protein. Only part of the rows carry a size: once, few, many, or a class if the clone is expanded.

TRBV9	TRBJ2-1	-	CASSVGDNSYNEQFF
TRBV5-4	TRBJ2-1	few	CASSEGTSGGRSSYNEQFF
TRBV18	TRBJ2-5	few	CASSLAGAQETQYF
TRBV7-2	TRBJ2-5	-	CASSRDRAAQYF
TRBV11-2	TRBJ2-7	few	CASSLGRRQGTGEQYF
TRBV9	TRBJ2-3	few	CASTRGDTDTQYF
TRBV6-1	TRBJ2-7	-	CASREWDRGVDEQYF
TRBV7-2	TRBJ1-2	-	CASRLGQTSYGYTF
TRBV18	TRBJ1-2	-	CASSQGVGGYTF
TRBV28	TRBJ1-1	-	CASGSTGVNTEAFF
TRBV5-1	TRBJ1-5	few	CASSRTGVSNQPQHF
TRBV7-2	TRBJ2-1	-	CASRGTGGYNEQFF
TRBV11-2	TRBJ2-1	-	CASSLVVSDNEQFF
TRBV5-6	TRBJ1-1	-	CASSLSAGEAFF
TRBV7-9	TRBJ1-1	few	CASSLVQKNTEAFF
TRBV4-1	TRBJ2-1	few	CASRRVAGGPDEQFF
TRBV7-2	TRBJ1-1	few	CASSLVLGLNTEAFF
TRBV5-5	TRBJ2-1	-	CASSFLQAVSNVEQFF
TRBV10-3	TRBJ1-2	few	CAISATADGYTF
TRBV14	TRBJ2-3	few	CASSHQRLGQGTDTQYF
TRBV9	TRBJ2-5	-	CASSVGSSWETQYF
TRBV6-5	TRBJ2-1	-	CASSNLGLADGNEQFF
TRBV20-1	TRBJ2-7	-	CSALGGEQYF
TRBV18	TRBJ2-3	-	CASSPRTGAQSTDTQYF
TRBV5-4	TRBJ2-3	-	CASSSTGQGGTDTQYF
TRBV7-2	TRBJ2-1	few	CASSSRGPGHSYNEQFF
TRBV7-2	TRBJ2-1	-	CASSAPTSGGAPYNEQFF
TRBV20-1	TRBJ2-7	few	CSARATYEQYF
TRBV5-6	TRBJ2-7	-	CASSFSGVYEQYF
TRBV5-1	TRBJ2-5	-	CASSLAWGVITETQYF
TRBV7-2	TRBJ2-3	few	CASSRTSLSDTQYF
TRBV4-2	TRBJ1-2	few	CASSPRVRGDYGYTF
TRBV19	TRBJ2-1	-	CASIPTSGSLDEQFF
TRBV7-2	TRBJ1-1	-	CASSQLSSNAEAFF
TRBV9	TRBJ2-5	-	CASSQGHQETQYF
TRBV7-3	TRBJ1-1	few	CASSQDRGTEAFF
TRBV7-6	TRBJ2-1	-	CASSTRLAGSSYNEQFF
TRBV7-8	TRBJ1-4	few	CASSSDRVTFEKLFF
TRBV7-2	TRBJ2-7	-	CASSLGQGLTYEQYF
TRBV19	TRBJ2-1	-	CASSSIPGRNEQFF
TRBV5-1	TRBJ2-3	-	CASSSHLQEYTQYF
TRBV6-5	TRBJ1-4	-	CASSRDSSTNEKLFF